These T cell receptor beta chains were read from a single sample in a study of early T cells in non-severe SARS-CoV-2 infection. TCRdb ran MiXCR on the 5' RACE reads and lists one entry per CDR3 protein. The sample comprises under 85,000 distinct CDR3 sequences, around 10% of which are singletons, and approximately 2.5% rests with the top ten. Source material: whole blood. The receptors were sampled from an adult who was a healthcare worker with PCR-confirmed SARS-CoV-2 infection or an uninfected control (not recorded which). Each CDR3 is given with its conserved first and last residue. Fields, in order: J gene, V gene, CDR3 protein.

>TRBJ1-1|TRBV27
CASSLSGRTEAFF
>TRBJ2-6|TRBV9
CASSVARGAGANVLTF
>TRBJ2-7|TRBV20-1
CSATVAGHEQYF
>TRBJ1-3|TRBV25-1
CASSEYPGRSGNTIYF
>TRBJ2-6|TRBV7-3
CASSPGSGGANVLTF
>TRBJ2-1|TRBV29-1
CSVEQDTSSYNEQFF
>TRBJ2-7|TRBV2
CASSGAAMNYEQYF
>TRBJ2-5|TRBV12-3/TRBV12-4
CASSPAANQETQYF
>TRBJ1-6|TRBV6-5
CASSSGRAYNSPLHF
>TRBJ2-2|TRBV20-1
CSARDGGQGTGELFF
>TRBJ2-7|TRBV12-3/TRBV12-4
CASSSSGGTYEQYF
>TRBJ2-3|TRBV20-1
CSAISGRGTDTQYF
>TRBJ1-4|TRBV11-3
CASSRILNEKLFF
>TRBJ2-3|TRBV20-1
CSAREGGSSTDTQYF
>TRBJ2-1|TRBV29-1
CSVALSSNEQFF
>TRBJ2-3|TRBV9
CASSAGSTDTQYF